The rows below give T cell receptor beta chains drawn from one sample of a study of T cells in Graves' hyperthyroidism and ophthalmopathy. TCRdb re-called the multiplex PCR reads with MiXCR, one entry per CDR3 protein. The sample carries around 700,000 distinct CDR3 sequences, roughly a sixth recorded once. The sequenced sample was blood. These TCRs come from a woman aged 45-65 years with Graves' hyperthyroidism that later progressed to Graves' ophthalmopathy. CDR3s leave out the opening cysteine and the closing phenylalanine or tryptophan. The size field is filled for only some rows; it gives once, few, many or a size class.

>few|TRBV3-1|TRBJ2-3
ASMQGAGRDTQY
>few|TRBV6-1|TRBJ1-6
ASSSRGGDNSPLH
>many|TRBV7-9|TRBJ2-2
ASSPPSGTGELF
>NA|TRBV24-1|TRBJ2-1
ATSALSTGEDEQF
>NA|TRBV7-3|TRBJ1-1
ASSPDPGSGSEAF
>NA|TRBV6-1|TRBJ2-7
ASSDLGLRYEQY
>many|TRBV4-1|TRBJ1-4
ASSQVTGLNAEKLF
>few|TRBV20-1|TRBJ2-5
SAKDLGTGGTQY
>NA|TRBV9|TRBJ2-7
ASSPTGVLHYEQY
>few|TRBV6-1|TRBJ2-1
ASTPDRVKFYNEQF
>NA|TRBV6-2/TRBV6-3|TRBJ2-3
ASTKTSGGTDTQY
>NA|TRBV4-1|TRBJ1-2
ASSSTGQRGYT
>many|TRBV7-6|TRBJ1-1
ASSLTAQGLEAF
>many|TRBV2|TRBJ2-2
ASTERGTRGPGELF
>many|TRBV20-1|TRBJ1-1
SARDSRRHTEAF
>many|TRBV6-1|TRBJ1-1
ASSYGVEDTEAF
>many|TRBV11-2|TRBJ1-1
ASSLSHPSGGRRTEAF
>NA|TRBV5-1|TRBJ2-4
ASSPGGGRAKNIQY
>NA|TRBV20-1|TRBJ2-7
SARLAGGHSYEQY
>many|TRBV12-3/TRBV12-4|TRBJ1-1
ASSLAVGRDMNTEAF
>few|TRBV5-8|TRBJ2-5
ASSLMTSQETQY
>many|TRBV20-1|TRBJ1-2
SALTLAGDYGYT
>many|TRBV20-1|TRBJ2-5
SADLSRQRETQY
>NA|TRBV6-6|TRBJ1-2
ASSYSDRGLHGYT
>NA|TRBV12-3/TRBV12-4|TRBJ1-1
ASRKGKLGTEAF
>many|TRBV12-3/TRBV12-4|TRBJ1-2
ASSFTSDNYGYT
>NA|TRBV29-1|TRBJ1-5
SVRAVPSNQPQH
>many|TRBV30|TRBJ1-2
AWGTGVGYT
>few|TRBV27|TRBJ1-1
ASSDFRSYTEAF
>NA|TRBV7-6|TRBJ1-4
ASSLGLGSEKLF
>NA|TRBV6-5|TRBJ2-3
ASSYVDRGVGTDTQY
>NA|TRBV5-1|TRBJ2-7
ASRQRGTGYEQY
>many|TRBV12-3/TRBV12-4|TRBJ2-7
ASSSLWGEQY
>many|TRBV11-2|TRBJ2-2
ASSPRDSPAGELF
>many|TRBV12-3/TRBV12-4|TRBJ2-3
ASSLIIGGGWTDTQY
>NA|TRBV7-9|TRBJ2-1
ASTREGGWDEQF
>NA|TRBV4-1|TRBJ1-1
ASSQEKHMNTEAF
>NA|TRBV6-2/TRBV6-3|TRBJ1-5
ASRDRGRGQPQH
>many|TRBV6-5|TRBJ2-5
ASSYSLAAETQY
>few|TRBV19|TRBJ1-5
ASSTEVDQPQH
>NA|TRBV18|TRBJ1-5
ASSQGVGQGAQPQH
>few|TRBV6-5|TRBJ1-6
ASSSPKRLGNSPLH
>few|TRBV5-1|TRBJ1-3
ASSLDAGNTIY
>few|TRBV6-1|TRBJ2-1
ASSRGTEDPNEQF
>many|TRBV20-1|TRBJ1-1
SALLRDIVNTEAF
>many|TRBV5-1|TRBJ2-7
ASSFTSGFEQY
>NA|TRBV2|TRBJ1-2
ASSVNKGVSGGYT
>NA|TRBV5-1|TRBJ2-5
ASSLLAKGRQETQY
>NA|TRBV7-3|TRBJ2-3
ASSLFGESTDTQY
>many|TRBV3-1|TRBJ1-1
ASSHNRDAGTEAF
>NA|TRBV11-2|TRBJ2-1
ASSLLGILPF
>many|TRBV12-3/TRBV12-4|TRBJ2-1
ASRGTGEYNEQF
>few|TRBV6-2/TRBV6-3|TRBJ1-2
ASSYGQVPHGYT
>many|TRBV18|TRBJ2-1
ASSPTGTSGLEEQF
>many|TRBV29-1|TRBJ2-3
SVFADTQY